Listed below are T cell receptor beta chains from one sample, sequenced in a study of shared clonotypes between healthy human individuals. Some clones are missing from TCRdb's copy, which holds only in-frame ones; the method was immunoSEQ multiplex PCR. The sample holds about 2.3 million clones; roughly 90% are singletons and the top ten take more than 0.35%. The specimen sequenced was naive CD4+ T cells from PBMCs. These receptors all come from a man younger than 30 in good health. Some clones in this sample may be carry-over from other donors' samples. Each CDR3 is given with its conserved first and last residue. Fields, in order: clone size, V gene, J gene, D gene, CDR3 protein, CDR3 DNA. D genes are given only for firm matches. Some rows mark clone size as missing; the rest say once, few, many or name a class of expanded clone.

abundance: -; v_gene: TRBV28; j_gene: TRBJ1-2; d_gene: TRBD1; CDR3aa: CASSGHRGSYGYTF; CDR3nt: TGTGCCAGCAGTGGCCACAGGGGGTCGTATGGCTACACCTTC
abundance: -; v_gene: TRBV27; j_gene: TRBJ2-7; d_gene: -; CDR3aa: CASSITRSAYEQYF; CDR3nt: TGTGCCAGCAGTATAACTCGGTCTGCCTACGAGCAGTACTTC
abundance: -; v_gene: TRBV9; j_gene: TRBJ2-1; d_gene: TRBD2; CDR3aa: CASSVGREGGEQFF; CDR3nt: TGTGCCAGCAGCGTAGGGCGGGAGGGCGGTGAGCAGTTCTTC
abundance: once; v_gene: TRBV2; j_gene: TRBJ2-2; d_gene: -; CDR3aa: CASSRVQNTGELFF; CDR3nt: TGTGCCAGCAGTCGGGTCCAGAACACCGGGGAGCTGTTTTTT
abundance: -; v_gene: TRBV7-9; j_gene: TRBJ2-2; d_gene: -; CDR3aa: CASRNSVNTGELFF; CDR3nt: TGTGCCAGCCGGAATAGCGTAAACACCGGGGAGCTGTTTTTT
abundance: -; v_gene: TRBV9; j_gene: TRBJ2-5; d_gene: -; CDR3aa: CASSAGTASETQYF; CDR3nt: TGTGCCAGCAGCGCCGGGACTGCGTCGGAGACCCAGTACTTC
abundance: -; v_gene: TRBV4-3; j_gene: TRBJ2-3; d_gene: TRBD2; CDR3aa: CASSQGAAGGRTDTQYF; CDR3nt: TGCGCCAGCAGCCAAGGGGCGGCGGGAGGCCGCACAGATACGCAGTATTTT
abundance: -; v_gene: TRBV6-5; j_gene: TRBJ1-2; d_gene: TRBD1; CDR3aa: CASSRDRSLYGYTF; CDR3nt: TGTGCCAGCAGTCGGGACAGATCTCTCTATGGCTACACCTTC
abundance: -; v_gene: TRBV19; j_gene: TRBJ1-1; d_gene: -; CDR3aa: CASSTGLNTEAFF; CDR3nt: TGTGCCAGTAGTACAGGGTTGAACACTGAAGCTTTCTTT
abundance: -; v_gene: TRBV5-1; j_gene: TRBJ2-1; d_gene: TRBD2; CDR3aa: CASSPASGSPFVTYNEQFF; CDR3nt: TGCGCCAGCAGCCCGGCTAGCGGGAGTCCGTTCGTCACCTACAATGAGCAGTTCTTC
abundance: -; v_gene: TRBV4-3; j_gene: TRBJ2-7; d_gene: TRBD2; CDR3aa: CASSQERLIAGWASYEQYF; CDR3nt: TGCGCCAGCAGCCAAGAGAGGTTGATAGCGGGTTGGGCATCCTACGAGCAGTACTTC
abundance: -; v_gene: TRBV30; j_gene: TRBJ1-2; d_gene: -; CDR3aa: CAWARDIYGYTF; CDR3nt: TGTGCCTGGGCACGGGACATTTATGGCTACACCTTC
abundance: -; v_gene: TRBV7-2; j_gene: TRBJ2-5; d_gene: TRBD1; CDR3aa: CASSASGTGQQETQYF; CDR3nt: TGTGCCAGCAGCGCCTCCGGGACAGGGCAACAAGAGACCCAGTACTTC
abundance: -; v_gene: TRBV29-1; j_gene: TRBJ2-3; d_gene: -; CDR3aa: CSVEQSTDTQYF; CDR3nt: TGCAGCGTTGAGCAGTCCACAGATACGCAGTATTTT
abundance: -; v_gene: TRBV14; j_gene: TRBJ2-1; d_gene: TRBD2; CDR3aa: CASSHYPTPSGRVDEQFF; CDR3nt: TGTGCCAGCAGCCATTACCCCACGCCTAGCGGGAGGGTCGATGAGCAGTTCTTC
abundance: -; v_gene: TRBV5-6; j_gene: TRBJ2-5; d_gene: -; CDR3aa: CASSLDRRRGGSGETQYF; CDR3nt: TGTGCCAGCAGCTTGGATCGCCGCAGGGGCGGGTCTGGAGAGACCCAGTACTTC
abundance: -; v_gene: TRBV28; j_gene: TRBJ2-3; d_gene: TRBD2; CDR3aa: CASSYRGSRPDTQYF; CDR3nt: TGTGCCAGCAGTTACCGCGGGAGTAGGCCAGATACGCAGTATTTT
abundance: -; v_gene: TRBV7-3; j_gene: TRBJ2-1; d_gene: TRBD2; CDR3aa: CASADPGLADNEQFF; CDR3nt: TGTGCCAGCGCAGACCCGGGACTAGCGGACAATGAGCAGTTCTTC
abundance: once; v_gene: TRBV28; j_gene: TRBJ2-2; d_gene: -; CDR3aa: CASSLAGLSNTGELFF; CDR3nt: TGTGCCAGCAGTTTAGCAGGGCTATCTAACACCGGGGAGCTGTTTTTT
abundance: -; v_gene: TRBV2; j_gene: TRBJ2-2; d_gene: TRBD1; CDR3aa: CASSKSPGTGSVGELFF; CDR3nt: TGTGCCAGCAGTAAATCCCCCGGGACAGGGTCGGTCGGGGAGCTGTTTTTT
abundance: -; v_gene: TRBV28; j_gene: TRBJ2-2; d_gene: -; CDR3aa: CASRASGTVNTGELFF; CDR3nt: TGTGCCAGCAGAGCATCCGGGACTGTTAACACCGGGGAGCTGTTTTTT
abundance: -; v_gene: TRBV15; j_gene: TRBJ2-5; d_gene: -; CDR3aa: CATSRRVGETQYF; CDR3nt: TGTGCCACCAGCAGGAGGGTGGGGGAGACCCAGTACTTC
abundance: -; v_gene: TRBV12-1; j_gene: TRBJ1-1; d_gene: -; CDR3aa: CASSTVPGTGNTEAFF; CDR3nt: TGTGCCAGCAGCACTGTGCCCGGGACGGGGAACACTGAAGCTTTCTTT
abundance: -; v_gene: TRBV29-1; j_gene: TRBJ2-1; d_gene: -; CDR3aa: CSAKPLSGSKSSYNEQFF; CDR3nt: TGCAGCGCGAAACCCCTAAGCGGTTCTAAGAGCTCCTACAATGAGCAGTTCTTC
abundance: -; v_gene: TRBV11-1; j_gene: TRBJ2-1; d_gene: TRBD2; CDR3aa: CASSLLAGFNNEQFF; CDR3nt: TGTGCCAGCAGCCTACTAGCGGGGTTTAACAATGAGCAGTTCTTC
abundance: -; v_gene: TRBV15; j_gene: TRBJ2-7; d_gene: -; CDR3aa: CATSRVGGSYEQYF; CDR3nt: TGTGCCACCAGCAGAGTTGGGGGGTCCTACGAGCAGTACTTC
abundance: -; v_gene: TRBV28; j_gene: TRBJ1-5; d_gene: -; CDR3aa: CASSLSGQPQHF; CDR3nt: TGTGCCAGCAGTTTATCTGGTCAGCCCCAGCATTTT
abundance: -; v_gene: TRBV28; j_gene: TRBJ1-1; d_gene: -; CDR3aa: CASSFIRNTEAFF; CDR3nt: TGTGCCAGCAGTTTTATCCGGAACACTGAAGCTTTCTTT
abundance: -; v_gene: TRBV7-3; j_gene: TRBJ2-3; d_gene: TRBD2; CDR3aa: CASSPRGGTDTQYF; CDR3nt: TGTGCCAGCAGCCCCCGGGGGGGAACAGATACGCAGTATTTT
abundance: -; v_gene: TRBV14; j_gene: TRBJ2-1; d_gene: TRBD1; CDR3aa: CASSQTGGSYNEQFF; CDR3nt: TGTGCCAGCAGCCAGACAGGGGGATCCTACAATGAGCAGTTCTTC
abundance: -; v_gene: TRBV6-6; j_gene: TRBJ1-2; d_gene: -; CDR3aa: CASSYSDRNYGYTF; CDR3nt: TGTGCCAGCAGTTACTCGGACAGAAACTATGGCTACACCTTC
abundance: -; v_gene: TRBV30; j_gene: TRBJ1-6; d_gene: -; CDR3aa: CAWSRFSNNSPLHF; CDR3nt: TGTGCCTGGAGTCGATTCAGTAATAATTCACCCCTCCACTTT
abundance: -; v_gene: TRBV5-1; j_gene: TRBJ2-5; d_gene: -; CDR3aa: CASSSAGTTGETQYF; CDR3nt: TGCGCCAGCAGCTCGGCCGGGACGACGGGAGAGACCCAGTACTTC
abundance: -; v_gene: TRBV28; j_gene: TRBJ1-2; d_gene: TRBD1; CDR3aa: CASTEPQQGYYGYTF; CDR3nt: TGTGCCAGCACAGAACCGCAACAGGGGTACTATGGCTACACCTTC
abundance: -; v_gene: TRBV5-6; j_gene: TRBJ2-1; d_gene: -; CDR3aa: CASSLRIGDEQFF; CDR3nt: TGTGCCAGCAGCTTGAGAATCGGCGATGAGCAGTTCTTC
abundance: -; v_gene: TRBV5-1; j_gene: TRBJ2-5; d_gene: TRBD2; CDR3aa: CASSLGTSGSPGRETQYF; CDR3nt: TGCGCCAGCAGCCTAGGGACTAGCGGGAGCCCTGGCCGGGAGACCCAGTACTTC
abundance: once; v_gene: TRBV6-5; j_gene: TRBJ2-7; d_gene: -; CDR3aa: CASSLNRASYEQYF; CDR3nt: TGTGCCAGCAGCCTAAACAGGGCCTCCTACGAGCAGTACTTC
abundance: once; v_gene: TRBV7-2; j_gene: TRBJ2-1; d_gene: -; CDR3aa: CASSRDKTTYNEQFF; CDR3nt: TGTGCCAGCAGCCGAGACAAAACTACGTACAATGAGCAGTTCTTC
abundance: -; v_gene: TRBV7-2; j_gene: TRBJ1-2; d_gene: -; CDR3aa: CASSRANYGYTF; CDR3nt: TGTGCCAGTTCCAGAGCTAACTATGGCTACACCTTC
abundance: once; v_gene: TRBV9; j_gene: TRBJ2-3; d_gene: TRBD2; CDR3aa: CASTRGGAPGDTQYF; CDR3nt: TGTGCCAGCACCCGGGGGGGAGCTCCGGGAGATACGCAGTATTTT
abundance: -; v_gene: TRBV11-2; j_gene: TRBJ2-1; d_gene: -; CDR3aa: CASSLDAGTYNEQFF; CDR3nt: TGTGCCAGCAGCTTAGACGCGGGTACCTACAATGAGCAGTTCTTC
abundance: few; v_gene: TRBV6-5; j_gene: TRBJ1-1; d_gene: -; CDR3aa: CASSYSSLRYTEAFF; CDR3nt: TGTGCCAGCAGTTACTCGAGTCTAAGGTACACTGAAGCTTTCTTT
abundance: -; v_gene: TRBV4-1; j_gene: TRBJ1-4; d_gene: TRBD1; CDR3aa: CASSQPGQEDEKLFF; CDR3nt: TGCGCCAGCAGCCAACCCGGACAGGAGGATGAAAAACTGTTTTTT
abundance: -; v_gene: TRBV28; j_gene: TRBJ1-2; d_gene: -; CDR3aa: CASNDRADYGYTF; CDR3nt: TGTGCCAGCAACGATAGGGCGGATTATGGCTACACCTTC
abundance: -; v_gene: TRBV28; j_gene: TRBJ2-5; d_gene: TRBD1; CDR3aa: CASSVGTARGETQYF; CDR3nt: TGTGCCAGCAGTGTAGGGACAGCTAGGGGAGAGACCCAGTACTTC
abundance: -; v_gene: TRBV29-1; j_gene: TRBJ2-7; d_gene: -; CDR3aa: CSVLQGSDYEQYF; CDR3nt: TGCAGCGTTCTCCAGGGATCCGACTACGAGCAGTACTTC
abundance: -; v_gene: TRBV28; j_gene: TRBJ1-1; d_gene: -; CDR3aa: CASTYKIYTEAFF; CDR3nt: TGTGCCAGCACTTATAAGATATACACTGAAGCTTTCTTT
abundance: -; v_gene: TRBV28; j_gene: TRBJ1-5; d_gene: -; CDR3aa: CASAGGNQPQHF; CDR3nt: TGTGCCAGCGCTGGGGGCAATCAGCCCCAGCATTTT
abundance: -; v_gene: TRBV5-1; j_gene: TRBJ1-1; d_gene: TRBD1; CDR3aa: CASTTGTGEEYTEAFF; CDR3nt: TGCGCCAGCACAACAGGGACAGGGGAGGAGTATACTGAAGCTTTCTTT
abundance: -; v_gene: TRBV5-5; j_gene: TRBJ2-3; d_gene: -; CDR3aa: CASSSPGPTDTQYF; CDR3nt: TGTGCCAGCAGCTCGCCGGGGCCCACAGATACGCAGTATTTT